The 2 T cell receptor beta chains in this list originate from one sample, sequenced in a study of cytomegalovirus exposure and HLA in healthy donors. The assay was immunoSEQ multiplex PCR, and TCRdb's table has in-frame clones only and misses some. In the table there are about 57,000 clones, approximately 93% of which are singletons. The material sequenced was PBMCs. These receptors all come from a woman aged 18-29 years in good health and CMV-seronegative.

The chain combines TRBV15 with TRBJ1-5; D call uncertain. The CDR3 contains 12 residues. The germline V gene has CDR1 LNHNV and CDR2 YYDKDF (reference sequence). Trimming stripped 2 bases from V and 4 bases from J, with 3 bases between. CDR3 region: CATSRQNQPQHF. The CDR3 bases are TGTGCCACCAGCAGACAAAATCAGCCCCAGCATTTT.

The rearrangement uses TRBV7-3 and TRBJ2-3, with TRBD2 as a possible D gene (5 bases). V lost 0 bases to trimming and J lost 6 bases, with 7 bases between them. The CDR3 is 13 amino acids. Germline V gene lookup returns CDR1 SGHTA and CDR2 FQGTGA. CDR3 sequence: CASSLTPGDTQYF. The CDR3 DNA is TGTGCCAGCAGCTTAACCCCGGGGGATACGCAGTATTTT. Full variable domain (outside the CDR3, taken from reference TRBV7-3 and TRBJ2-3): GAGVSQTPSNKVTEKGKYVELRCDPISGHTALYWYRQSLGQGPEFLIYFQGTGAADDSGLPNDRFFAVRPEGSVSTLKIQRTERGDSAVYLCASSLTPGDTQYFGPGTRLTVL.